Presented here are 21 T cell receptor beta chains from one specimen sequenced in a study of shared clonotypes between healthy human individuals. The table came from immunoSEQ multiplex PCR; TCRdb's copy has only in-frame clones and leaves some out. The sample consists of approximately 980,000 clones, 76% of them appearing once. The sample was memory CD4+ T cells sorted from blood. Subset here: CD45RA-negative fraction. The source of these receptors is a man between 18 and 29 years old in good health.

V usage is TRBV18 and J usage is TRBJ1-2; no clear D gene. From germline, CDR1 is KGHSH and CDR2 LQKENI. CDR3 length: 13 residues. V was cut by 6 bases and J by 8 bases, with 16 bases left in between. The CDR3 DNA follows: TGTGCCAGCTCCCGGGAAGCCGGAGGGGGCTACACCTTC. Translating gives CASSREAGGGYTF.

The V and J genes are TRBV5-1 and TRBJ2-7, with D perhaps matching TRBD1 (5 bases). The CDR3 is made up of 15 amino acids. Germline V gene data show CDR1 as SGHRS and CDR2 as YFSETQ. The V end was cut by 0 bases, the J end by 7 bases, with 17 bases between. The DNA of the CDR3 is TGCGCCAGCAGCTTGGTCGTAGGCAGGGCGACGGAGCAGTACTTC. Residues: CASSLVVGRATEQYF.

This chain connects TRBV4-1 to TRBJ1-4; the D gene is possibly TRBD1 (5 bases). V gave up 0 bases and J gave up 10 bases, with 15 bases separating them. This CDR3 contains 15 residues. Germline V gives CDR1 MGHRA, CDR2 YSYEKL. The CDR3 nucleotides read TGCGCCAGCAGCCAAGAGGGCAGGGCGGGGGGAAAACTGTTTTTT. Translated: CASSQEGRAGGKLFF.

The rearrangement links TRBV28 to TRBJ1-2; 7 bases align to TRBD1. V was clipped by 3 bases and J by 8 bases; unmatched bases: 6. CDR1 is MDHEN and CDR2 is SYDVKM in the germline V gene. This CDR3 contains 13 residues. The CDR3 spells CASSLDRSTGYTF. The CDR3, as DNA: TGTGCCAGCAGTTTGGACAGGTCTACAGGCTACACCTTC.

CDR3 in amino acids: CASGDRGLLMNTEAFF. CDR3 nucleotide sequence: TGTGCCAGTGGCGACAGGGGGCTATTGATGAACACTGAAGCTTTCTTT. This chain uses TRBV19 with TRBJ1-1; TRBD1 agrees at 10 bases. Trimming removed 8 bases from V and 0 bases from J; junction bases left unmatched: 9. CDR1 LNHDA and CDR2 SQIVND come from the germline V gene (reference sequence). This CDR3 has 16 amino acids.

V is TRBV5-1 and J is TRBJ1-1, with D perhaps matching TRBD1 (6 bases). Trimming pared 3 bases from V and 4 bases from J, leaving 13 bases between. This CDR3 is built from 14 residues. Germline V lookup: CDR1 SGHRS, CDR2 YFSETQ. In nucleotides, the CDR3 is TGCGCCAGCAGCTCCGATGTCAGGGGCACTGAAGCTTTCTTT. Protein: CASSSDVRGTEAFF.

A few counts support this clone. The chain employs TRBV7-9 and TRBJ1-6; TRBD1 matches 10 bases. V trimming: 3 bases; J trimming: 7 bases; junction bases outside the gene matches: 6. The CDR3 spans 16 residues. Germline loops: CDR1 SEHNR, CDR2 FQNEAQ (reference sequence). The CDR3 nucleotides are TGTGCCAGCAGCTTGCTTGGACAGGGGGGGAATTCACCCCTCCACTTT. Translation: CASSLLGQGGNSPLHF.

The rearrangement joins TRBV5-4 to TRBJ1-1; D remains ambiguous. CDR3 size: 15 residues. V was clipped by 3 bases and J by 5 bases, with 17 bases between them. Germline CDR1 reads SGHNT; CDR2 reads YYREEE (reference sequence). The CDR3 DNA sequence: TGTGCCAGCAGCTGGACGATGGCGGGTGCGACTGAAGCTTTCTTT. This codes for CASSWTMAGATEAFF.

The rearrangement links TRBV6-5 to TRBJ2-3; 9 bases agree with TRBD1. CDR1 is MNHEY and CDR2 is SVGAGI in the germline V gene. This CDR3 has 15 residues. V shed 6 bases and J 7 bases; nucleotides not matched to a gene: 11. The chain's CDR3 is CASRPPGQGANTQYF. The DNA for the CDR3 is TGTGCCAGCAGACCGCCGGGACAGGGAGCGAATACGCAGTATTTT.

The count of this clone is one. The chain couples TRBV5-4 to TRBJ2-3, with D perhaps matching TRBD2 (6 bases). CDR1 is SGHNT, CDR2 YYREEE, per germline (reference sequence). Trimming removed 0 bases at V and 1 base at J, with 9 bases between. This CDR3 contains 15 residues. CDR3 DNA sequence: TGTGCCAGCAGCTTGGGGTCGGGAGGCACAGATACGCAGTATTTT. It codes for CASSLGSGGTDTQYF.

The chain uses TRBV19 and TRBJ2-7, with 7 bases fitting TRBD1. Germline V lookup: CDR1 LNHDA, CDR2 SQIVND (reference sequence). The CDR3 contains 12 residues. The V gene end was trimmed by 3 bases and the J gene end by 6 bases; junction bases not matched to a gene: 2. The CDR3 loop is CASSIGQAEQYF. The CDR3 bases are TGTGCCAGTAGTATTGGACAGGCCGAGCAGTACTTC.

This clone was seen only a few times. The J gene is TRBJ1-4, the V gene TRBV2, with D possibly being TRBD1 (5 bases). V was clipped by 7 bases and J by 5 bases, with 11 bases between them. Germline V lookup: CDR1 SNHLY, CDR2 FYNNEI. The CDR3 covers 13 residues. The CDR3 loop is CASKKDTNEKLFF. CDR3 sequence (DNA): TGTGCCAGCAAGAAGGACACAAATGAAAAACTGTTTTTT.

The chain employs TRBV5-1 and TRBJ2-7; D is perhaps TRBD1 (7 bases). The CDR3 extends over 15 amino acids. The germline V gene encodes CDR1 SGHRS and CDR2 YFSETQ. V lost 2 bases and J lost 6, with 18 bases in between. Written as DNA, the CDR3 is TGCGCCAGCAGCTTTCGACAGGGAGGTTTATCCGAGCAGTACTTC. Protein: CASSFRQGGLSEQYF. Filled out from reference TRBV5-1 and TRBJ2-7, the complete variable domain reads KAGVTQTPRYLIKTRGQQVTLSCSPISGHRSVSWYQQTPGQGLQFLFEYFSETQRNKGNFPGRFSGRQFSNSRSEMNVSTLELGDSALYLCASSFRQGGLSEQYFGPGTRLTVT.

The genes are TRBV9 and TRBJ2-7, with TRBD1 as a possible D gene (5 bases). The CDR3 spans 15 residues. V was clipped by 0 bases and J by 0 bases, with 10 bases between them. Germline CDR1 is SGDLS and CDR2 is YYNGEE. CDR3 sequence: CASSVGGQDSYEQYF. The CDR3 coding sequence is TGTGCCAGCAGCGTAGGGGGCCAGGACTCCTACGAGCAGTACTTC.

V gene TRBV28 combines with J gene TRBJ1-5; no clear D gene. The CDR3 covers 15 residues. With 5 bases removed from V and 5 bases from J, the gap between germline ends came to 16 bases. Germline V gene data show CDR1 as MDHEN and CDR2 as SYDVKM. The CDR3 sequence: CASSPQVAGHQPQHF. CDR3 bases: TGTGCCAGCAGTCCCCAGGTCGCTGGGCATCAGCCCCAGCATTTT.

This clone was seen more than once but under ten times. This chain uses TRBV7-2 with TRBJ1-5; D remains ambiguous. Germline CDR1 SGHTA, CDR2 FQGNSA. Trimming left V 6 bases short and J 3 bases short, with 9 bases between. The CDR3 sequence is 13 residues long. Here the CDR3 reads CASRRTVNQPQHF. CDR3 nucleotides: TGTGCCAGCAGGAGGACTGTCAATCAGCCCCAGCATTTT.

This chain connects TRBV6-5 to TRBJ2-7, with unresolved D. Per the germline V gene, CDR1 is MNHEY and CDR2 is SVGAGI. The CDR3 spans 13 residues. V lost 6 bases, J lost 2 bases, and 11 bases lay in between. The CDR3 is CASRERAAYEQYF. The CDR3 nucleotides are TGTGCCAGCAGGGAAAGAGCCGCCTACGAGCAGTACTTC.

This clone was found once. The chain recombines TRBV9 with TRBJ2-3; D might be TRBD2 (6 bases). V lost 0 bases, J lost 0 bases, and 11 bases lay in between. Per germline, CDR1 SGDLS and CDR2 YYNGEE. The CDR3 has 16 residues. CDR3 residues: CASSVVGGESTDTQYF. CDR3 in DNA: TGTGCCAGCAGCGTAGTCGGCGGGGAAAGCACAGATACGCAGTATTTT.

This chain connects TRBV28 to TRBJ1-1; 8 nucleotides line up with TRBD1. CDR1 is MDHEN and CDR2 is SYDVKM in the germline V gene. This CDR3 has 12 amino acids. The J segment lost 9 bases and the V segment lost 5 bases, leaving 5 bases of the junction unmatched. The CDR3 loop reads CASSQGAYKAFF. The CDR3 coding sequence is TGTGCCAGCAGTCAGGGGGCGTATAAAGCTTTCTTT. The variable domain in full, with the rest retrieved from reference TRBV28 and TRBJ1-1, is DVKVTQSSRYLVKRTGEKVFLECVQDMDHENMFWYRQDPGLGLRLIYFSYDVKMKEKGDIPEGYSVSREKKERFSLILESASTNQTSMYLCASSQGAYKAFFGQGTRLTVV.

The count of this clone is one. The chain links TRBV21-1 to TRBJ2-3. TRBV21-1 is flagged as a pseudogene. The CDR3 extends over 14 amino acids. DNA for the CDR3: TGTGCCAGCAGGGGATTTTGGACCACAGATACGCAGTATTTT. Its protein product is CASRGFWTTDTQYF.

The chain uses TRBV5-4 and TRBJ2-3; TRBD1 aligns across 7 bases. The J segment lost 10 bases and the V segment lost 0 bases, leaving 2 bases of the junction unmatched. This CDR3 spans 12 amino acids. Looked up from germline, CDR1 is SGHNT and CDR2 is YYREEE (reference sequence). In nucleotides, the CDR3 is TGTGCCAGCAGCTTGGAAGGGGGCCCGCAGTATTTT. Its translation is CASSLEGGPQYF.